The clone carrying this T cell receptor (beta chain) has only a few counts. Its antigen is not identified. TCRdb used MiXCR to reprocess the RACE reads, holding one entry per CDR3 protein. This sample carries about 110,000 distinct CDR3 sequences, approximately 10% of them seen once, and the ten largest clones take around 3.6%. Time point noted: patch test 1, 2 weeks after DPC sensitization. Treatment denoted: therapeutic diphenylcyclopropenone sensitization with weekly scalp DPC. Trimming cost V 3 bases and J 5 bases; bases outside gene matches: 7. CDR1 is GTSNPN, CDR2 SVGIG, per germline (reference sequence). CDR3 length equals 15 residues. The data stem from a study of human T cells and chemical hapten exposure. Study as a whole: Sensitization employed 2% DPC on about 2 cm by about 2 cm of upper inner arm skin.

Notes on the study in general: Healthy individuals' immune responses may differ from those of donors, who had alopecia.

The source is a woman in her 40s with alopecia areata. Some clones in this sample may be carry-over from other donors' samples. Sequences were derived from whole blood, sampled in connection with sensitization to the hapten diphenylcyclopropenone (DPC). The chain combines TRBV30 with TRBJ2-4; 10 nucleotides agree with TRBD1. DNA for the CDR3: TGTGCCTGGAGCCTACTCGGGACAGGGGAAAACATTCAGTACTTC. It specifies CAWSLLGTGENIQYF. The full variable domain, its missing parts supplied by reference TRBV30 and TRBJ2-4, is SQTIHQWPATLVQPVGSPLSLECTVEGTSNPNLYWYRQAAGRGLQLLFYSVGIGQISSEVPQNLSASRPQDRQFILSSKKLLLSDSGFYLCAWSLLGTGENIQYFGAGTRLSVL.